These 12 T cell receptor beta chains were all obtained from the same sample, sequenced in a study of T cells in women clearing cervical HPV infection. Clones were sequenced by immunoSEQ multiplex PCR, and TCRdb holds only the in-frame ones, with some missing. Its table lists fewer than 40,000 clones. The sequenced material came from blood buffy coat. The receptors come from a woman between 18 and 70 years old with a cervical HPV16 infection that either progressed to CIN3+ or cleared (not recorded which).

Remarks on this clone: The read finishes 3 residues shy of the CDR3 end, and the germline J gene is used to complete it. The gene calls are TRBV20-1 and TRBJ2-7; perhaps TRBD2 as D (6 bases). This CDR3 contains 12 residues. V was clipped by 6 bases and J by 4 bases, with 13 bases between them. Germline V gene sequence: CDR1 DFQATT, CDR2 SNEGSKA (reference sequence). CDR3 DNA (partial): TGCAGTGCCAGATTGGCGGGATACGAG. This encodes CSARLAGYE. The whole CDR3 reads CSARLAGYEQYF.

With regard to this clone: Coverage ceases 3 residues before the CDR3 finishes, and the germline J gene fills in the end. This chain connects TRBV7-9 to TRBJ2-4; TRBD1 is a possible D gene (6 bases). Per the germline V gene, CDR1 is SEHNR and CDR2 is FQNEAQ (reference sequence). The CDR3 is 12 amino acids. The CDR3 DNA, read in part, is TGTGCCAGCAACCGGGACACCAGTTTT. Its protein product is CASNRDTSF. In full, the CDR3 reads CASNRDTSFQYF.

The part of the CDR3 DNA that was read is TGCGCCAGCAGTACACAGGGGAGGAACACTGAA. This sequence encodes CASSTQGRNTE. From start to end, the CDR3 is CASSTQGRNTEAFF. The rearrangement joins TRBV10-1 to TRBJ1-1, with TRBD1 matching over 7 bases. The read is 3 residues too short to cover the CDR3 end, so that end is filled in from the germline J gene. CDR3 length: 14 amino acids. Germline V gene sequence: CDR1 WNHNN, CDR2 SYGVQD (reference sequence). The V segment lost 5 bases and the J segment 1 base; nucleotides outside the gene matches: 4.

Comments on this clone: Sequencing ends 3 residues short of the CDR3 end; the germline J gene provides the rest. The chain employs TRBV2 and TRBJ2-2, with a tentative D call TRBD1 (5 bases). Germline lookup yields CDR1 SNHLY and CDR2 FYNNEI. This CDR3 is 16 amino acids long. CDR3 sequence reads: CASSPQGHTTNEKLFF. The covered CDR3 bases are TGTGCCAGCAGTCCCCAAGGACATACAACTAATGAAAAG.

CDR3: CASSLDTGRYGYTF. Incomplete CDR3 DNA: TGTGCCAGCAGCTTAGACACAGGGCGGTATGGC. This sequence joins TRBV7-2 and TRBJ1-2, with a weak D call TRBD1 (6 bases). Sequencing ends 3 residues short of the CDR3 end; the germline J gene provides the rest. CDR3 length: 14 amino acids. Germline V gene data show CDR1 as SGHTA and CDR2 as FQGNSA. V dropped 1 base and J dropped 5 bases, with 11 bases sitting between them.

About this clone itself: The read terminates 3 residues before the CDR3 end, so the remaining end is supplied by the germline J gene. V and J are TRBV30 and TRBJ1-3, with 9 nucleotides matching TRBD1. V was clipped by 2 bases and J by 2 bases; unmatched bases: 10. Germline CDR1 reads GTSNPN; CDR2 reads SVGIG (reference sequence). The CDR3 totals 17 residues. CDR3 loop: CAWSQTAGQGAGNTIYF. The sequenced part of the CDR3 DNA is TGTGCCTGGAGTCAAACCGCGGGACAGGGCGCTGGAAACACC.

With respect to this clone: The read ends 3 residues shy of where the CDR3 ends; the end is completed using the germline J gene. J is TRBJ2-1 and V is TRBV5-1; no definite D call. The V gene lost 2 bases and the J gene lost 6 bases, with 12 bases spanning the gap. Germline V gene lookup returns CDR1 SGHRS and CDR2 YFSETQ. The CDR3 has 14 residues. The CDR3 protein is CASSFVDQSNEQFF. The covered CDR3 bases are TGCGCCAGCAGCTTCGTAGATCAATCCAATGAG.

About this clone itself: The read stops 3 residues short of the end of the CDR3; the missing end is completed from the germline J gene. The chain combines TRBV7-6 with TRBJ2-3; weak D call: TRBD2 (6 bases). CDR3 length equals 14 residues. The germline V gene encodes CDR1 SGHVS and CDR2 FNYEAQ. CDR3 region: CASTLRRGQETQYF. The sequenced CDR3 bases are TGTGCCAGCACCCTGAGGAGGGGTCAAGAGACG.

Regarding this clone: The read ends 3 residues early relative to the CDR3; the germline J gene fills the gap. The chain recombines TRBV18 with TRBJ1-2, with D possibly matching TRBD1 (5 bases). Germline V lookup: CDR1 KGHSH, CDR2 LQKENI. The CDR3 runs to 18 residues. The CDR3 loop reads CASSPASGASSSYNDYTF. Partial CDR3 DNA: TGTGCCAGCTCACCAGCTAGCGGGGCGAGTAGCTCCTACAATGAC.

About this clone itself: With the read ending 3 residues before the CDR3 end, the germline J gene is used to fill in that end. V usage is TRBV19 and J usage is TRBJ2-3, with 7 positions matching TRBD1. Germline V lookup: CDR1 LNHDA, CDR2 SQIVND (reference sequence). The CDR3 length is 16 residues. CDR3 sequence reads: CASSHGQSRGNQPQYF. CDR3 DNA, as far as it was read: TGTGCCAGTAGCCATGGACAGAGCAGGGGGAATCAGCCG.

The CDR3 sequence: CASSAGLNNSPLHF. CDR3 bases read: TGTGCCAGCAGCGCTGGACTCAATAATTCACCC. The chain uses TRBV7-9 and TRBJ1-6, with D unresolved. The read stops 3 residues short of the end of the CDR3; the missing end is completed from the germline J gene. The CDR3 is 14 amino acids. Germline-derived CDR1 and CDR2 are SEHNR and FQNEAQ (reference sequence). The germline V and J ends were trimmed by 5 bases and 5 bases, with 10 bases remaining between them.

A remark on this clone: With the read ending 3 residues before the CDR3 end, the germline J gene is used to fill in that end. The chain employs TRBV5-1 and TRBJ2-1; the D gene is possibly TRBD2 (6 bases). The CDR3 length is 16 residues. Per the germline V gene, CDR1 is SGHRS and CDR2 is YFSETQ. V shed 0 bases and J shed 0 bases, with 10 bases lying between them. CDR3: CASSLDSGNSYNEQFF. The part of the CDR3 DNA that was read is TGCGCCAGCAGCTTGGATAGCGGAAACTCCTACAATGAG.